Below, 17 T cell receptor beta chains from the same sample are listed, as sequenced in a study of T cell repertoires in cytomegalovirus infection. Their antigens remain unidentified. TCRdb reprocessed the reads with MiXCR, giving one entry per CDR3 protein. This sample has roughly 990,000 distinct CDR3 sequences, with approximately 31% found just once. The sample here was cultured CD8+ T cells from PBMCs, taken from culture after CMV antigen stimulation. The receptors come from a human donor in good health (CMV status not recorded). Some clones in this sample may be carry-over from other donors' samples.

This sequence joins TRBV24-1 and TRBJ1-5; D remains ambiguous. The germline gives CDR1 KGHDR, CDR2 SFDVKD. The CDR3 covers 14 residues. Trimming cost V 4 bases and J 5 bases, with 11 bases left between them. This chain's CDR3 is CATSDLGTHQPQHF. CDR3 sequence (DNA): TGTGCCACCAGTGACCTTGGTACCCATCAGCCCCAGCATTTT.

The chain employs TRBV7-9 and TRBJ1-3, with a weak D call TRBD1 (6 bases). CDR1 SEHNR and CDR2 FQNEAQ come from the germline V gene (reference sequence). This CDR3 is built from 18 residues. With 7 bases removed from V and 3 bases from J, the gap between germline ends came to 25 bases. The chain's CDR3 is CASTHRPRGQSRGNTIYF. DNA for the CDR3: TGTGCCAGCACACATAGGCCCCGCGGACAGAGCCGTGGAAACACCATATATTTT.

The J gene is TRBJ1-1, the V gene TRBV19; unclear D gene. There are 15 residues in the CDR3. V lost 0 bases and J lost 3, with 11 bases in between. Germline values: CDR1 LNHDA, CDR2 SQIVND (reference sequence). CDR3: CASSIDEGEDTEAFF. As DNA, the CDR3 is TGTGCCAGTAGTATAGATGAAGGAGAGGACACTGAAGCTTTCTTT.

This clonotype has ten or more counts. V and J are TRBV7-8 and TRBJ2-3; 11 bases map to TRBD2. With V trimmed by 4 bases and J by 0 bases, 3 bases remained unmatched. The CDR3 extends over 16 amino acids. The germline gives CDR1 SGHVS, CDR2 FQNEAQ. The CDR3 here is CASSSGTSGSTDTQYF. For the CDR3, the DNA is TGTGCCAGCAGCTCAGGGACTAGCGGCAGCACAGATACGCAGTATTTT.

Concerning this clonotype: The conserved phenylalanine or tryptophan normally closing the CDR3 is absent here, so this likely arose from a read error. The chain couples TRBV12-5 to TRBJ1-5; possible D gene TRBD1, 6 bases. The germline gives CDR1 LGHNT, CDR2 FRNRAP. The CDR3 sequence is 13 residues long. V was trimmed by 2 bases and J by 6 bases, leaving 8 bases between them. The CDR3 region has the DNA TGTGCTAGTGGTTTGACAGGGATTCAGCCCCAGCATCTT. This codes for CASGLTGIQPQHL.

CDR3 nucleotide sequence: TGTGCCAGTACCCCATTAAATTTCCGTGGCTACACCTTC. It codes for CASTPLNFRGYTF. The rearrangement uses TRBV19 and TRBJ1-2; D unclear. There are 13 residues in the CDR3. Per the germline V gene, CDR1 is LNHDA and CDR2 is SQIVND (reference sequence). The germline V and J ends were trimmed by 7 bases and 7 bases, with 16 bases remaining between them.

As regards this clonotype: A much larger clone lies one base from this, so it may be a read error. As the CDR3 is not closed by the conserved phenylalanine or tryptophan, this likely results from a read error. V gene TRBV12-3 or TRBV12-4 combines with J gene TRBJ1-1; no definite D call. The ends were cut back, 4 bases at V and 5 bases at J, with 8 bases in the middle. This CDR3 comprises 12 residues. The CDR3 is CASSSMGTEAFS. The CDR3, as DNA: TGTGCCAGCAGTTCGATGGGGACTGAAGCTTTCTCT.

This clonotype was seen only once. The chain uses TRBV24-1 and TRBJ2-1; tentatively, D is TRBD2 (5 bases). This CDR3 contains 16 residues. Germline V gene data show CDR1 as KGHDR and CDR2 as SFDVKD. V shed 1 base and J shed 6 bases, with 15 bases lying between them. CDR3 region: CATSDFSLAPSNEQFF. In nucleotides, the CDR3 is TGTGCCACCAGTGATTTTAGTCTAGCCCCCAGCAATGAGCAGTTCTTC.

The rearrangement joins TRBV4-2 to TRBJ2-1, with D possibly matching TRBD2 (6 bases). V lost 2 bases, J lost 7 bases, and 12 bases lay in between. This CDR3 region has 14 residues. Germline CDR1 reads LGHNA; CDR2 reads YNFKEQ. CDR3: CASSQHGGVNEQFF. For the CDR3, the DNA is TGTGCCAGCAGCCAACATGGCGGGGTGAATGAGCAGTTCTTC.

The chain employs TRBV6-5 and TRBJ2-1, with TRBD2 matching 11 bases. The CDR3 is 17 residues long. The J segment lost 10 bases and the V segment lost 4 bases, leaving 15 bases of the junction unmatched. Germline V lookup: CDR1 MNHEY, CDR2 SVGAGI. The CDR3 protein is CASSFLAGGRQKVEQFF. CDR3 DNA: TGTGCCAGCAGTTTTTTAGCGGGGGGGCGACAAAAAGTGGAGCAGTTCTTC.

This chain uses TRBV27 with TRBJ1-1; possibly TRBD1 for D (5 bases). CDR1 and CDR2 (germline): MNHEY, SMNVEV (reference sequence). This CDR3 has 14 residues. With 6 bases removed from V and 4 bases from J, the gap between germline ends came to 15 bases. The CDR3 coding sequence is TGTGCCAGCAGGTCTAGTGGGGGACCCACTGAAGCTTTCTTT. It translates to CASRSSGGPTEAFF.

This clonotype has more than one count but fewer than ten. The chain combines TRBV7-9 with TRBJ2-6, with D possibly being TRBD1 (5 bases). Looked up from germline, CDR1 is SEHNR and CDR2 is FQNEAQ (reference sequence). V was pared by 5 bases and J by 5 bases, with 25 bases between. This CDR3 spans 19 amino acids. The CDR3 nucleotides read TGTGCCAGCAGCCCTTACAAGGACAAGGGTCAATCTAGGGCCAACGTCCTGACTTTC. Its translation: CASSPYKDKGQSRANVLTF.

Comment on this clonotype: This may be a read error, as it is one base from a much larger clone. The J gene is TRBJ1-1, the V gene TRBV7-6; tentative D call: TRBD1 (5 bases). There are 14 residues in the CDR3. Germline V CDR1 and CDR2: SGHVS, FNYEAQ. The CDR3 DNA is TGTGTCAGCAGCCGACAAGGGGTGAACACTGAAGCTTTCTTT. Translating gives CVSSRQGVNTEAFF.

The sample holds a few counts of this clonotype. CDR3 in DNA: TGCGCCAGCAGCCAAACTGGGGGGTTTAGCTCCTACAATGAGCAGTTCTTC. Protein sequence: CASSQTGGFSSYNEQFF. V gene TRBV4-3 combines with J gene TRBJ2-1, with a tentative D call TRBD2 (6 bases). V was shortened by 2 bases and J by 0 bases, with 14 bases between the two germline ends. The CDR3 covers 17 residues. CDR1 and CDR2 (germline): LGHNA, YSLEER.

The chain links TRBV14 to TRBJ2-3; perhaps TRBD1 as D (7 bases). The V gene lost 4 bases and the J gene lost 2 bases, with 16 bases spanning the gap. The CDR3 contains 16 residues. Germline V gene data show CDR1 as SGHDN and CDR2 as FVKESK. The CDR3 loop reads CASSPLQGGHTDTQYF. As DNA, the CDR3 is TGTGCCAGCAGCCCCTTGCAGGGGGGACACACAGATACGCAGTATTTT. Filled out from reference TRBV14 and TRBJ2-3, the complete variable domain reads EAGVTQFPSHSVIEKGQTVTLRCDPISGHDNLYWYRRVMGKEIKFLLHFVKESKQDESGMPNNRFLAERTGGTYSTLKVQPAELEDSGVYFCASSPLQGGHTDTQYFGPGTRLTVL.

The V call is TRBV9, the J call TRBJ2-1; 8 positions agree with TRBD2. The V segment lost 0 bases and the J segment 7 bases; nucleotides outside the gene matches: 6. The CDR3 has 15 amino acids. The V gene's germline CDR1 is SGDLS and CDR2 YYNGEE. The CDR3 bases are TGTGCCAGCAGCGTAGGTGTCGGGGGGGGGAATGAGCAGTTCTTC. Translated, it gives CASSVGVGGGNEQFF.

The chain couples TRBV12-3 or TRBV12-4 to TRBJ1-2; TRBD1 agrees at 7 bases. The trim removed 8 bases at V and 7 bases at J, leaving 10 bases unmatched. The length of the CDR3 is 13 residues. The CDR3 DNA reads as TGTGCCAGCTCCTCCGACAGGGAAAGTGGCTACACCTTC. It yields the protein CASSSDRESGYTF.